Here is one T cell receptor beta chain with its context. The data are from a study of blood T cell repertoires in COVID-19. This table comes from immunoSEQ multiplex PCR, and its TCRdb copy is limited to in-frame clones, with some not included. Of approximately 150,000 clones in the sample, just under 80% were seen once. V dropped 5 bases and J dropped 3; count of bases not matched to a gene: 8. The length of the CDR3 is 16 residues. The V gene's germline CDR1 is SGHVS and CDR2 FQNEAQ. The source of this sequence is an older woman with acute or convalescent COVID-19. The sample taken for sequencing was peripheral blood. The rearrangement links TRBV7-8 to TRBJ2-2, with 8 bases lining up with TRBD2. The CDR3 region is CASSLAIAGHTGELFF. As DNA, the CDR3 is TGTGCCAGCAGCCTGGCCATAGCGGGACACACCGGGGAGCTGTTTTTT.